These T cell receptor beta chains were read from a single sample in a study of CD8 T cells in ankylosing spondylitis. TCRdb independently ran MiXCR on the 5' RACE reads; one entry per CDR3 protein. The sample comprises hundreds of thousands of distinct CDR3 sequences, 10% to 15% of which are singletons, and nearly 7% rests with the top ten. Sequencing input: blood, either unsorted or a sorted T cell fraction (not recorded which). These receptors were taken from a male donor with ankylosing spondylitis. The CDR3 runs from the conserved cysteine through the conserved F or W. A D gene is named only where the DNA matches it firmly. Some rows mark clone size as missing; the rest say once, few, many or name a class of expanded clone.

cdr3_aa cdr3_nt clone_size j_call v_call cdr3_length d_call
CASSRSRSYQQETQYF TGCGCCAGCAGCCGAAGCCGTAGTTACCAACAAGAGACCCAGTACTTC NA TRBJ2-5 TRBV4-1 16 NA
CSALGTNTEAFF TGCAGTGCTCTCGGTACGAACACTGAAGCTTTCTTT few TRBJ1-1 TRBV20-1 12 NA
CSARVLGGRGSNQPQHF TGCAGTGCTAGAGTTTTAGGTGGCAGGGGGAGCAATCAGCCCCAGCATTTT few TRBJ1-5 TRBV20-1 17 TRBD1
CASLWEGSNTGELFF TGCGCCAGCTTGTGGGAGGGATCGAACACCGGGGAGCTGTTTTTT many TRBJ2-2 TRBV5-1 15 TRBD2
CASTPVDTDTQYF TGTGCCAGCACCCCCGTCGACACAGATACGCAGTATTTT few TRBJ2-3 TRBV2 13 NA
CAIRPGLAGVFSYEQFF TGTGCCATCAGACCCGGACTAGCGGGAGTCTTTAGTTATGAGCAGTTCTTC many TRBJ2-1 TRBV10-3 17 TRBD2
CASSLGIYEQFF TGTGCCAGCAGCTTAGGGATCTATGAGCAGTTCTTC few TRBJ2-1 TRBV11-2 12 NA
CAISSDRVNGYTF TGTGCCATCAGTAGCGACAGGGTCAATGGCTACACCTTC NA TRBJ1-2 TRBV10-3 13 TRBD1
CSARDVKETQYF TGCAGTGCTAGGGACGTAAAAGAGACCCAGTACTTC few TRBJ2-5 TRBV20-1 12 NA
CASSLRPGGPYGYTF TGTGCCAGCAGTTTGAGACCGGGCGGGCCCTATGGCTACACCTTC few TRBJ1-2 TRBV12-3/TRBV12-4 15 NA
CASSHGGDSPLHF TGTGCCAGCAGCCATGGGGGGGATTCACCCCTCCACTTT NA TRBJ1-6 TRBV3-1 13 NA
CASTLPEGNEQFF TGTGCCAGCACACTCCCAGAAGGCAATGAGCAGTTCTTC few TRBJ2-1 TRBV12-3/TRBV12-4 13 NA
CASSVGTGMMVTQYF TGTGCCAGCAGCGTAGGAACAGGGATGATGGTGACCCAGTACTTC NA TRBJ2-5 TRBV9 15 NA
CASSQGRGSQETQYF TGTGCCAGCAGCCAAGGGAGGGGATCCCAAGAGACCCAGTACTTC few TRBJ2-5 TRBV4-2 15 NA
CASSPGSVQPQHF TGTGCCAGCAGCCCGGGTAGTGTACAGCCCCAGCATTTT NA TRBJ1-5 TRBV6-1 13 NA
CASSKYYGEGVGEQFF TGCGCCAGCAGCAAGTACTACGGGGAGGGCGTCGGTGAGCAGTTCTTC few TRBJ2-1 TRBV5-1 16 TRBD2
CASSHPDSWDTGELFF TGCGCCAGCAGCCACCCCGACAGCTGGGACACCGGGGAGCTGTTTTTT few TRBJ2-2 TRBV4-1 16 NA
CASSPLAGAAYEQYF TGTGCCAGCAGCCCCCTAGCGGGAGCCGCCTACGAGCAGTACTTC few TRBJ2-7 TRBV7-7 15 TRBD2
CASSPLYYSGRGRETQYF TGTGCCAGCAGTCCCCTTTACTATAGCGGGAGGGGCCGAGAGACCCAGTACTTC NA TRBJ2-5 TRBV27 18 TRBD2
CASSYPGQWSDTIYF TGTGCCAGCAGCTACCCGGGACAATGGTCTGACACCATATATTTT NA TRBJ1-3 TRBV12-3/TRBV12-4 15 NA
CSARDTRSGFWNEQFF TGCAGTGCTAGAGATACCAGATCTGGCTTCTGGAATGAGCAGTTCTTC NA TRBJ2-1 TRBV20-1 16 NA
CASSLRGGTTYNEQFF TGTGCCAGCAGTTTAAGGGGCGGGACGACCTACAATGAGCAGTTCTTC few TRBJ2-1 TRBV12-3/TRBV12-4 16 NA
CASSYSRVISPLHF TGTGCCAGCAGTTACTCGAGGGTAATCTCACCCCTCCACTTT few TRBJ1-6 TRBV6-5 14 NA
CSARDLGTGRETQYF TGCAGTGCTAGAGATCTCGGTACAGGGAGGGAGACCCAGTACTTC few TRBJ2-5 TRBV20-1 15 NA
CASSPKTSWAEQFF TGTGCCAGCAGCCCGAAGACTAGTTGGGCTGAGCAGTTCTTC NA TRBJ2-1 TRBV3-1 14 NA
CASSPGTGQDF TGTGCCAGCTCACCAGGGACAGGGCAGGACTTC NA TRBJ2-7 TRBV18 11 TRBD1
CASSNLRAGGPMTDTQYF TGTGCCAGCAGCAACCTGAGAGCGGGAGGGCCTATGACAGATACGCAGTATTTT many TRBJ2-3 TRBV21-1 18 NA
CASSLSEEEFF TGTGCCAGCAGCTTATCGGAAGAGGAGTTCTTC once TRBJ2-1 TRBV11-3 11 NA
CASSLISGIYNEQFF TGTGCCAGCAGCCTAATTAGCGGGATTTACAATGAGCAGTTCTTC NA TRBJ2-1 TRBV7-9 15 TRBD2
CASSPPWGTSGSGDEQFF TGTGCCAGCAGCCCTCCCTGGGGGACTAGCGGGAGTGGTGATGAGCAGTTCTTC NA TRBJ2-1 TRBV11-2 18 TRBD2
CAWQNSGRANEQFF TGTGCCTGGCAAAATAGCGGGAGGGCCAATGAGCAGTTCTTC few TRBJ2-1 TRBV30 14 TRBD2
CASSLGLAGTNEQFF TGTGCCAGCAGCCTCGGACTAGCGGGAACGAATGAGCAGTTCTTC many TRBJ2-1 TRBV3-1 15 TRBD2
CASSQLDRGNEKLFF TGTGCCAGCAGCCAGCTGGACAGGGGGAATGAAAAACTGTTTTTT few TRBJ1-4 TRBV4-2 15 TRBD1
CSARVGLDRGQYF TGCAGTGCTAGAGTAGGCCTAGATCGGGGGCAGTATTTT few TRBJ2-3 TRBV20-1 13 NA
CAIDGTGNGYTF TGTGCCATCGACGGGACAGGGAATGGCTACACCTTC NA TRBJ1-2 TRBV10-3 12 TRBD1
CASSLLPAVGQETQYF TGCGCCAGCAGCTTGCTTCCCGCAGTGGGCCAAGAGACCCAGTACTTC NA TRBJ2-5 TRBV5-1 16 NA
CASSFKDSPLHF TGTGCCAGCAGTTTTAAGGATTCACCCCTCCACTTT many TRBJ1-6 TRBV12-3/TRBV12-4 12 NA
CSASWASGSYNEQFF TGCAGTGCTAGTTGGGCTAGCGGGAGCTACAATGAGCAGTTCTTC few TRBJ2-1 TRBV20-1 15 TRBD2
CASSRDRPPYEQYF TGTGCCAGCAGCCGGGACCGGCCTCCCTACGAGCAGTACTTC few TRBJ2-7 TRBV12-3/TRBV12-4 14 NA
CSATPLGVRYTF TGCAGTGCTACCCCGCTGGGGGTTCGCTACACCTTC many TRBJ1-2 TRBV20-1 12 NA
CARVAGPGETQYF TGTGCCAGAGTAGCGGGTCCCGGGGAGACCCAGTACTTC NA TRBJ2-5 TRBV2 13 TRBD2
CASKLSWGGPDNEQFF TGTGCCTCCAAGCTTAGCTGGGGGGGGCCGGACAATGAGCAGTTCTTC few TRBJ2-1 TRBV7-8 16 NA
CSARGIPGQGGGYTF TGCAGTGCTAGAGGAATTCCGGGACAGGGGGGAGGCTACACCTTC NA TRBJ1-2 TRBV20-1 15 TRBD1
CSATGLAGGYNEQFF TGCAGTGCTACAGGACTAGCGGGAGGCTACAATGAGCAGTTCTTC few TRBJ2-1 TRBV20-1 15 TRBD2